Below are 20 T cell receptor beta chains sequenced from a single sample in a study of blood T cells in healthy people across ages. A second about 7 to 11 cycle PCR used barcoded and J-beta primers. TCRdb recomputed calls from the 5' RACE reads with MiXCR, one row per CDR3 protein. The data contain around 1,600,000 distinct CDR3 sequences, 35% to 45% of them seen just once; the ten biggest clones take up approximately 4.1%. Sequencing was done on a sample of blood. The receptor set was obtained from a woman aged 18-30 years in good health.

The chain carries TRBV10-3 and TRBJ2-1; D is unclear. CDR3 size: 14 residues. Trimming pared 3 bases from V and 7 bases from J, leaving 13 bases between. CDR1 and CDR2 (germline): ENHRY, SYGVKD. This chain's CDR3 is CAISDPDGLNEQFF. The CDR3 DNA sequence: TGTGCCATCAGTGATCCCGACGGCCTGAATGAGCAGTTCTTC.

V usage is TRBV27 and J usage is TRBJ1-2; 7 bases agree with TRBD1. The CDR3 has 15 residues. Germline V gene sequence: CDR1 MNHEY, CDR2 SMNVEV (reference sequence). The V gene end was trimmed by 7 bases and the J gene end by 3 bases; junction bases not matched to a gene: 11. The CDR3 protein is CASKTGQVRDYGYTF. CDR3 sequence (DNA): TGTGCCAGCAAGACCGGACAGGTCAGGGACTATGGCTACACCTTC.

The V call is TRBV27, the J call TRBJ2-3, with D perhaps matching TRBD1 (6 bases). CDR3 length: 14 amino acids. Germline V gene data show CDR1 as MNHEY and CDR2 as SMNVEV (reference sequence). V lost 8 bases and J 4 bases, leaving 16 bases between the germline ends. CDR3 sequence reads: CASCIQGRADTQYF. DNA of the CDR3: TGTGCCAGCTGTATTCAGGGGCGGGCAGATACGCAGTATTTT.

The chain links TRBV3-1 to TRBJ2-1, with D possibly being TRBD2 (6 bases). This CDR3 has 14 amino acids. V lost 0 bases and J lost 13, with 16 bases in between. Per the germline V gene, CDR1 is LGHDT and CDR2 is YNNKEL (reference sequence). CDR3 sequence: CASSQDAGLKTQFF. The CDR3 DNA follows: TGTGCCAGCAGCCAAGACGCCGGACTAAAGACCCAGTTCTTC.

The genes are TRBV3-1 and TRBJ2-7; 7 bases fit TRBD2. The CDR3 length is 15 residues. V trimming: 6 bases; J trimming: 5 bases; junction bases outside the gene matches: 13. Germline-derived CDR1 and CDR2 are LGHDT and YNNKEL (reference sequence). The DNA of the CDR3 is TGTGCCAGCAGACCAGCGGGGAGTAAATCCGACGAGCAGTACTTC. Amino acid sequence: CASRPAGSKSDEQYF.

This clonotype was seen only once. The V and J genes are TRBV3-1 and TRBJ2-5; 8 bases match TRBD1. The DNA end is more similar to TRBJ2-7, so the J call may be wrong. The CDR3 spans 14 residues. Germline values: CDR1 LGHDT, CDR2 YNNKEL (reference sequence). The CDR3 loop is CASSQGTGISEQYF. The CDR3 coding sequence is TGTGCCAGCAGCCAAGGGACAGGGATCTCCGAGCAGTACTTC.

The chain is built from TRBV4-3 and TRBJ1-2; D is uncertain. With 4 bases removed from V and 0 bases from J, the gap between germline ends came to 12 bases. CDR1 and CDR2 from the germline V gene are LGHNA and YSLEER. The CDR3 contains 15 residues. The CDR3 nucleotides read TGCGCCAGCAGCCGACTAGACGGCGCTAACTATGGCTACACCTTC. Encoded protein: CASSRLDGANYGYTF.

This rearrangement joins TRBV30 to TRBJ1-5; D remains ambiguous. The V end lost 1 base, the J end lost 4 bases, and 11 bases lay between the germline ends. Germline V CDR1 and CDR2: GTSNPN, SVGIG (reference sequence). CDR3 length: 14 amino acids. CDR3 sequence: CAWSDYYRNQPQHF. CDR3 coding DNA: TGTGCCTGGAGTGACTACTACAGAAATCAGCCCCAGCATTTT. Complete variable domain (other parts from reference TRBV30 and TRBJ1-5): SQTIHQWPATLVQPVGSPLSLECTVEGTSNPNLYWYRQAAGRGLQLLFYSVGIGQISSEVPQNLSASRPQDRQFILSSKKLLLSDSGFYLCAWSDYYRNQPQHFGDGTRLSIL.

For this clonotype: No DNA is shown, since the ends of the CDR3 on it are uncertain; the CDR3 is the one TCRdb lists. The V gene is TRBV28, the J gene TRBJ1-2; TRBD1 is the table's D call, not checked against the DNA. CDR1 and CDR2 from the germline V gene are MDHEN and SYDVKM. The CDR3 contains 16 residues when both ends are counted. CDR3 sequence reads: CASSTSTGRHDYGYTF.

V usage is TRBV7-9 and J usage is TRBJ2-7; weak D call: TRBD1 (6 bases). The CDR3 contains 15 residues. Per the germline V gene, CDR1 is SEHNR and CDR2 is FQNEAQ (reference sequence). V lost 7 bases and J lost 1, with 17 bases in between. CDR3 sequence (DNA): TGTGCCAGCACCACTCTCCTGGGGGCTTCCTACGAGCAGTACTTC. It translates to CASTTLLGASYEQYF.

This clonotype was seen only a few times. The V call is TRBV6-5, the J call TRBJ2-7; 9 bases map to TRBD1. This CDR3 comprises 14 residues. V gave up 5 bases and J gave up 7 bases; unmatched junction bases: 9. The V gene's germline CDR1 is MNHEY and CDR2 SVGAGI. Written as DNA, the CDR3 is TGTGCCAGCAGTATCAGACAGGGGGTGGGGGAGCAGTACTTC. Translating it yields CASSIRQGVGEQYF.

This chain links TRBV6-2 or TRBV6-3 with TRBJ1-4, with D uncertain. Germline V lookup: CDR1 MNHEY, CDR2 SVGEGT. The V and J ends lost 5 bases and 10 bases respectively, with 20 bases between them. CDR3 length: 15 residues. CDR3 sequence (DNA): TGTGCCAGCAGTCCGACGGGGAGTGTGTTCGGAAAACTGTTTTTT. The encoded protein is CASSPTGSVFGKLFF.

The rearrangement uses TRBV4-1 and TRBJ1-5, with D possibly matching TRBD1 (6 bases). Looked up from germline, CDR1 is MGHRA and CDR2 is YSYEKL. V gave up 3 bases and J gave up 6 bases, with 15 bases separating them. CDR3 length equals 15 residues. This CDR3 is CASSQPGAKGQPQHF. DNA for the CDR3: TGCGCCAGCAGCCAGCCAGGGGCAAAGGGTCAGCCCCAGCATTTT.

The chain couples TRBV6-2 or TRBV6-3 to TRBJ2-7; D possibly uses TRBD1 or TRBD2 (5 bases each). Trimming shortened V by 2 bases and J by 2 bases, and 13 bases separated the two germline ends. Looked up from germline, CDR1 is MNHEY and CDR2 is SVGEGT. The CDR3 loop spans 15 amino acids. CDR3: CASSYGARATYEQYF. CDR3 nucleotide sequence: TGTGCCAGCAGTTACGGGGCGAGGGCTACCTACGAGCAGTACTTC.

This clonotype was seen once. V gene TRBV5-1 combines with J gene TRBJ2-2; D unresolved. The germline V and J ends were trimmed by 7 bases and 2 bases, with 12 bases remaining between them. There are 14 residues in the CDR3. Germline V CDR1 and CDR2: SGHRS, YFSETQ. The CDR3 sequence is CASGVADNTGELFF. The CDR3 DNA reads TGCGCCAGCGGGGTAGCTGATAACACCGGGGAGCTGTTTTTT.

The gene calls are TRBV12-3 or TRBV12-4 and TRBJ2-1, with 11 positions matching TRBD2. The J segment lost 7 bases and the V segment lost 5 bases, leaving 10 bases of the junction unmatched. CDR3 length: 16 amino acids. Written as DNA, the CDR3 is TGTGCCAGCAGTCCACTAGCGGGGGCCATTGGGAATGAGCAGTTCTTC. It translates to CASSPLAGAIGNEQFF.

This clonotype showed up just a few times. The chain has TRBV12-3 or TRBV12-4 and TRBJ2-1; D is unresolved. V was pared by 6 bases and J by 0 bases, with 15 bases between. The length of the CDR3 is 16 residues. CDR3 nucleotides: TGTGCCAGCAGACCCTCGGCCTCTAGCTCCTACAATGAGCAGTTCTTC. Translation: CASRPSASSSYNEQFF.

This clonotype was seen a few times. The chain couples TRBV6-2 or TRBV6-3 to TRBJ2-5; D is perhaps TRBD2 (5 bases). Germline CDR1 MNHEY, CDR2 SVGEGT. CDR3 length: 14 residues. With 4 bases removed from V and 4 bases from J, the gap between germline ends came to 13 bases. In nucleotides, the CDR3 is TGTGCCAGCAGTTCCCGCGGTGGAGGAGAGACCCAGTACTTC. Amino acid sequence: CASSSRGGGETQYF.

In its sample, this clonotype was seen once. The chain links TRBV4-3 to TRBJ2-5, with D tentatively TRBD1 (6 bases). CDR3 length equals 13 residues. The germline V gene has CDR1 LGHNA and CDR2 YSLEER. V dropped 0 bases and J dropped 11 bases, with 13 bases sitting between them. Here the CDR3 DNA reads TGCGCCAGCAGCCAAGATTCAGGGGTTGAGCAGTACTTC. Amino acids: CASSQDSGVEQYF.

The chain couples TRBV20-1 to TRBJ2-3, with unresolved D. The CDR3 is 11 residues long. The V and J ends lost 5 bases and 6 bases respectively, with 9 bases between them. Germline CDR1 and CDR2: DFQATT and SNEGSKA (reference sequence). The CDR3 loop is CSALTGDTQYF. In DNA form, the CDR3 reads TGCAGTGCTCTTACGGGTGATACGCAGTATTTT.